This is a list of T cell receptor beta chains from one sample in a study of blood T cell repertoires in COVID-19. Repertoires were generated with immunoSEQ multiplex PCR, while TCRdb's copy carries only in-frame clones and drops some. The table shows some 250,000 clones, with 87% occurring only once. Material: peripheral blood. These receptors came from a man in his fifties or sixties who had recovered from COVID-19. The CDR3 runs from the conserved cysteine through the conserved F or W. Each record gives: D gene, clone size, V gene, J gene, CDR3 DNA, CDR3 protein. D genes are given only for firm matches. Size is stated for part of the rows, as once, few or many counts, or as a class when the clone is expanded.

D: TRBD2
size: NA
V: TRBV7-6
J: TRBJ2-3
DNA: TGTGCCAGCAGCCCCGTCAGAGCGGGGGGCCGCACAGATACGCAGTATTTT
CDR3: CASSPVRAGGRTDTQYF

D: NA
size: NA
V: TRBV6-5
J: TRBJ1-1
DNA: TGTGCCAGCAGGGGATACAGGGACACTGAAGCTTTCTTT
CDR3: CASRGYRDTEAFF

D: TRBD1
size: NA
V: TRBV18
J: TRBJ2-2
DNA: TGTGCCAGCTCGTCACAGGGGGTGAACACCGGGGAGCTGTTTTTT
CDR3: CASSSQGVNTGELFF

D: TRBD1
size: NA
V: TRBV7-2
J: TRBJ1-2
DNA: TGTGCCAGCAGCTTAGGACAGGGATATGGCTACACCTTC
CDR3: CASSLGQGYGYTF

D: TRBD1
size: NA
V: TRBV5-6
J: TRBJ1-2
DNA: TGTGCCAGCAGCTTGGTTCCGGGAGGGGGCCGTGGCTACACCTTC
CDR3: CASSLVPGGGRGYTF

D: NA
size: NA
V: TRBV28
J: TRBJ2-5
DNA: TGTGCCAGCAGGCTGGACAGTTTGGTGGAGACCCAGTACTTC
CDR3: CASRLDSLVETQYF

D: TRBD1
size: NA
V: TRBV9
J: TRBJ1-6
DNA: TGTGCCAGCAGCGCGGGACAGTCCCCTGGATCCTATAATTCACCCCTCCACTTT
CDR3: CASSAGQSPGSYNSPLHF

D: TRBD1
size: NA
V: TRBV9
J: TRBJ1-1
DNA: TGTGCCAGCAGCGCTTCCAGGGGGCCGAGCACTGAAGCTTTCTTT
CDR3: CASSASRGPSTEAFF

D: TRBD1
size: NA
V: TRBV5-1
J: TRBJ2-6
DNA: TGCGCCAGCAGCTTGGCAGGGGGAGAACCCTCTGGGGCCAACGTCCTGACTTTC
CDR3: CASSLAGGEPSGANVLTF

D: TRBD1
size: NA
V: TRBV19
J: TRBJ1-1
DNA: TGTGCCAGTAGGGGGGACAGGGGGGTTTGGGCTGAAGCTTTCTTT
CDR3: CASRGDRGVWAEAFF

D: TRBD1
size: NA
V: TRBV19
J: TRBJ1-6
DNA: TGTGCCAGTAGTATAGGGGGACAGACAAATTCACCCCTCCACTTT
CDR3: CASSIGGQTNSPLHF

D: NA
size: NA
V: TRBV23-1
J: TRBJ2-7
DNA: TGCGCCAGCACCCGCCCGTTTTCAAAGCCGACCTACGAGCAGTACTTC
CDR3: CASTRPFSKPTYEQYF

D: TRBD1
size: NA
V: TRBV10-1
J: TRBJ1-1
DNA: TGCGCCAGCAGTGGGACAGGGGCGCTGAACACTGAAGCTTTCTTT
CDR3: CASSGTGALNTEAFF

D: NA
size: NA
V: TRBV28
J: TRBJ2-7
DNA: TGTGCCAGCAGTTTATATTCAGGGGGGTACGAGCAGTACTTC
CDR3: CASSLYSGGYEQYF

D: NA
size: NA
V: TRBV19
J: TRBJ1-3
DNA: TGTGCCAGTAGCCGGACTACAACGCTCAACTATGGAAACACCATATATTTT
CDR3: CASSRTTTLNYGNTIYF

D: NA
size: many
V: TRBV6-5
J: TRBJ1-5
DNA: TGTGCCAGCAATGGACAGCGGTATCAGCCCCAGCATTTT
CDR3: CASNGQRYQPQHF

D: TRBD1
size: NA
V: TRBV7-6
J: TRBJ2-5
DNA: TGTGCCAGCAGCAATAGGGGGCGGGAGACCCAGTACTTC
CDR3: CASSNRGRETQYF

D: NA
size: few
V: TRBV29-1
J: TRBJ1-1
DNA: TGCAGCGTTCAAGGGGGGCCGAACACTGAAGCTTTCTTT
CDR3: CSVQGGPNTEAFF

D: NA
size: NA
V: TRBV5-1
J: TRBJ1-1
DNA: TGCGCCAGCAGCCCACAGGGGAACACTGAAGCTTTCTTT
CDR3: CASSPQGNTEAFF

D: TRBD1
size: NA
V: TRBV5-6
J: TRBJ1-4
DNA: TGTGCCAGCAGCGGGGACAGGGGAGGGCTGTTTTTT
CDR3: CASSGDRGGLFF

D: NA
size: NA
V: TRBV9
J: TRBJ1-6
DNA: TGTGCCAGCAGCGTAGGAGTTTCACCCCTCCACTTT
CDR3: CASSVGVSPLHF

D: TRBD2
size: NA
V: TRBV24-1
J: TRBJ2-1
DNA: TGTGCCACCAGTGCAGGACTAGCGGGGGTAACCAATGAGCAGTTCTTC
CDR3: CATSAGLAGVTNEQFF

D: TRBD2
size: NA
V: TRBV27
J: TRBJ2-3
DNA: TGTGCCAGCAGAACTCAGAGCGGGGGGGGTGCAGATACGCAGTATTTT
CDR3: CASRTQSGGGADTQYF

D: TRBD1
size: once
V: TRBV27
J: TRBJ1-5
DNA: TGTGCCAGTACGATGACAGGGGGTGCGCGGCCCCAGCATTTT
CDR3: CASTMTGGARPQHF